The clone carrying this T cell receptor beta chain was observed a few times. The antigen is unknown. This CDR3 comprises 15 residues. V trimming: 1 base; J trimming: 6 bases; junction bases outside the gene matches: 6. Germline-derived CDR1 and CDR2 are MDHEN and SYDVKM. The sample originates from a study of regulatory T cells in long-lasting Graves disease. At the level of the study: Those Graves' patients who were newly diagnosed had been on antithyroid drugs under 3 months.

The study, taken as a whole, reports: TRBV28, TRBJ1-2 and TRBJ2-5 emerged as the favored segments in persistent disease.

This sample's time point: newly diagnosed GD, antithyroid drugs for less than 3 months. The authors made the TCR library using RNA they extracted from PBMCs. Construction of TCR beta libraries relied on iRepertoire HTBI primers and on Arm-PCR targeting CDR3 regions. In the original processing: Taken together, the samples had 55 to 65 TRBV and more than 12 TRBJ segments identified. TCRdb re-called the multiplex PCR reads with MiXCR, one entry per CDR3 protein. The authors' filters were not applied to this entry. In the table there are under 300,000 distinct CDR3 sequences, roughly 18% of which are singletons.

This specimen was peripheral blood mononuclear cells (PBMCs), taken at new diagnosis, from a patient treated with antithyroid drugs. The V gene is TRBV28, the J gene TRBJ1-5; TRBD1 aligns across 7 bases. The sequence was collected from a female donor with Graves disease. CDR3 nucleotides: TGTGCCAGCAGTTTATTTTTGACAGGGTCTCAGCCCCAGCATTTT. This codes for CASSLFLTGSQPQHF.